The entry that follows covers one T cell receptor beta chain sequence. This clone was picked up a small number of times. It lacks a known antigen. Base qualities are missing; no much larger clone stands one base away. These data are taken from a study of cytomegalovirus exposure and HLA in healthy donors (dated by TCRdb to the late 2010s). Some background on the complete study: According to an earlier analysis of 550 to 700 of the donors, about 179 million T cells yielded 100 million or so unique TCR beta sequences and approximately 300 Gb of sequence data. An early release that covered about 600 HLA-typed donors contained 250 to 350 gigabases of sequencing data and around 80 million unique TCR sequences. Of the 350 to 400 genotyped donors, 65% to 90% fell in the genetic ancestry cluster associated with self-reported Caucasian donors. The study was designed to test whether signatures of past pathogen exposure could be identified by cataloging public T cell receptors. The T cell repertoires of 550 to 850 subjects were profiled by immunosequencing and related to cytomegalovirus serostatus. Along with the approximately 700-subject first cohort, a separate validation cohort of approximately 110 different subjects was used. To predict cytomegalovirus infection status, the study brought together high-throughput TCR immunosequencing, statistical association of individual TCRs with disease status, and machine learning. In a later analysis, previously published TCR beta repertoires from about 640 donors were re-analyzed and high-resolution HLA genotyping was added so that TCR occurrence patterns could be studied. Rather than using new phenotypic data, the later analysis identified candidate immune exposures from TCR beta sequences and from how often those sequences occurred across donors. An earlier analysis of approximately 640 of the donors applied high-throughput TCR beta sequencing to assess whether each TCR beta V gene segment acted as functional or pseudogenic. Donor age, sex, ethnicity and CMV serostatus were compiled alongside the repertoire data. In a later genetic analysis, genome-wide SNP genotypes for about 65% of the roughly 670 donors were used, and that subset was treated as a discovery cohort. Every discovery cohort repertoire had been produced on one sequencing platform. Class I and class II HLA loci were covered by the typing at four-digit resolution. Typing coverage varied by locus: roughly 620-640 donors for A, B, C, DRB1 and DQB1; 522 for DQA1; about 570 for DPA1; under 490 for DPB1. Roughly 5 DR-DQ haplotypes were treated as single units for association and clustering because of strong linkage in the cohort. Among some 400 genotyped donors of the cohort, an average of approximately 230,000 unique TCR beta nucleotide sequences were sequenced per donor, about a sixth of them non-productive.

The cohort consisted of fewer than 700 healthy bone marrow donors. At the time of sampling, all cohort members were nominally healthy, though unrecorded immune exposures were likely present. The donor tested CMV seropositive, placing the donor among the approximately 290 seropositive members of the cohort. Every donor gave a peripheral blood sample, and the peripheral blood mononuclear cells from that sample were used for TCR beta sequencing. The Qiagen DNeasy Blood Extraction Kit was used to extract genomic DNA from the blood cell samples. Overall study results and their limits: The cohort was sequenced for TCR beta chains only, and without alpha or paired-chain data the features that could be detected were limited. A further reported finding was that TCR beta sequences accurately predicted the HLA-A and HLA-B alleles for most subjects in the first cohort. In a later analysis, the rate of TCR association differed among HLA loci, with DRB1 alleles having the most associated TCRs and HLA-C alleles having the fewest. Broadly in line with IMGT annotations, most TCR beta V segments showed up in productive rearrangements about 87% or about 30% of the time in an earlier analysis of approximately 640 of the donors. In a later analysis, some 17,000 TCR beta sequences were associated with specific HLA alleles at a false discovery rate of 0.05. In a later analysis, HLA-associated TCR beta chains were found to be more clonally expanded and to have lower generation probabilities than equally common non-associated chains. HLA typing was unavailable for some donors at each locus, so association tests used only the typed subset. While some public TCRs were present in many individuals, most TCR sequences turned up only very rarely across donors. It was suggested by the authors that the approach could potentially be generalized to other disease states and immunological phenotypes. Assigning TCR associations to individual alleles was difficult when HLA alleles, especially DR and DQ, strongly co-occurred. V-gene and J-gene trimming of TCR beta chains was associated with a missense DCLRE1C variant in a later genetic analysis, and the association was replicated in an independent cohort. A later analysis reported that several top co-occurrence clusters appeared linked to parvovirus B19, influenza, CMV and Epstein-Barr virus. Correlated functional status among segregating V segments might reflect linkage disequilibrium, but an unknown experimental factor could not be ruled out. The 87-base-pair reads could not distinguish some IMGT-functional V segments, including TRBV6-2 and TRBV6-3, so those segments were excluded. A cluster of highly shared sequence variants was judged likely to be a technical artifact of the sequencing pipeline. Over 15 rarely observed V segments, including chromosome 9 orphons, were excluded from the earlier analysis of just under 600 of the donors because counts were too low. In vitro tests confirmed that three of the cytomegalovirus-associated TCR beta chains recognize cytomegalovirus antigens. Immune exposure information for the cohort was limited to CMV serostatus. Compared with the roughly 670-donor mean, donors in an Asian-associated ancestry cluster had fewer N-insertions in productive TCRs, according to a later genetic analysis. The study listed 150 to 200 TCR beta chains as associated with cytomegalovirus. Cytomegalovirus status was reported to be diagnosed by the classifier with high specificity and sensitivity in both the original and validation cohorts. Presence/absence analyses assumed roughly uniform sequencing depth across donors, an assumption that may not hold. According to a later analysis, most CMV-associated TCR beta chains appeared to be HLA-restricted, and the HLA associations seemed to be driven largely by CMV exposure.

CDR3 length: 12 amino acids, cysteine to phenylalanine. Just the 36-base CDR3 DNA is kept, in frame starting at base 1. The germline V gene provides CDR1 SQVTM and CDR2 ANQGSEA. V is shortened by 2 bases, J by 7 bases, and the region joining them spans 8 bases. The receptor library was made with the immunoSEQ multiplex PCR assay. For the multiplex PCR, a mixture combining 60 forward primers for TCR Vbeta segments and 13 reverse primers for TCR Jbeta segments was used. Amplification of the CDR3 region of rearranged TCR beta genes was performed with a multiplex PCR assay on genomic DNA. Amplified TCR beta libraries were sequenced as 87-base-pair reads on the Illumina HiSeq System. On the authors' methods: In a later analysis, 70 million to 95 million unique TCR beta chains were counted across the roughly 610 repertoires, and around 10 million of these chains were shared by at least two donors. Raw reads were error-corrected and collapsed into unique sequences with a nearest-neighbor algorithm that merged closely related sequences to remove PCR and sequencing errors. To assign V, D and J gene segments, CDR3 sequences were aligned to IMGT reference sequences. For a sequence to be retained, at least a six-nucleotide match to both a V gene segment and a J gene segment was required. Rearrangements were classified as productive when the CDR3 lacked stop codons and remained in frame with V and J, and all other rearrangements were classified as non-productive. CDR3 was defined by IMGT convention, running from the second conserved V-encoded cysteine to the conserved J-encoded phenylalanine. Sequences without an unambiguous match to a single V gene segment were excluded from the earlier analysis of a few hundred of the donors. An earlier analysis of fewer than 750 of the donors called V segments functional above 56.7% productive rearrangements and segregating when the between-donor standard deviation exceeded 5%. A statistical classification framework was built to diagnose cytomegalovirus status from the catalog of TCR beta chain sequences. In a later analysis, V and J genes were assigned by comparing TCR nucleotide sequences against IMGT/GENE-DB human TR gene sequences. In a later analysis, CDR3 sequences and most-parsimonious VDJ recombination scenarios were assigned using the TCRdist pipeline. In a later analysis, each TCR beta chain was defined by its CDR3 amino acid sequence together with its V-gene family, and reads without a unique V-gene family were excluded. In a later analysis, 450 to 600 highly shared, low-generation-probability nucleotide sequences were removed to address suspected cross-contamination and a sequencing artifact. In a later analysis, a clonal expansion index for each public chain was calculated from normalized within-repertoire ranks of inferred template counts. A later analysis computed generation probabilities with a VDJ recombination model fitted to out-of-frame rearrangements, and checked the results against IGoR. A later analysis scored TCR-TCR, TCR-HLA and TCR-CMV co-occurrence with hypergeometric tests, applying a repertoire-size bias correction to TCR pairs. False discovery rates were estimated in a later analysis by permuting HLA or CMV assignments 20 times. In a later analysis, co-occurring TCRs were grouped using DBSCAN, and TCRdist sequence similarity was added for clustering within HLA-allele-positive subsets. Co-occurrence clustering excluded repertoires with fewer than 30,000 or more than 120,000 public chains, plus five with anomalous nucleotide sharing. Not all clones reach the TCRdb copy of this immuneACCESS table, which keeps in-frame sequences only. Checked studies attribute under half of the gap to unresolved V genes and leave the rest unexplained. The V and J calls and clone size were taken over from that table, and D and trimming were inferred from the DNA. The sample table shows over 150,000 clones, and about 80% are seen once. The ten largest clonotypes hold 2.2% of the sample.

The rearranged chain carries TRBV29-1 and TRBJ2-2; the D segment cannot be called with confidence. The sequencing input was PBMCs. The TCR sequence derives from a man aged 50 or older in good health and CMV-seropositive. The CDR3 in this case is CSVEPTNGELFF. The nucleotide sequence is TGCAGCGTTGAACCTACCAACGGGGAGCTGTTTTTT.